One T cell receptor (beta chain) is described in this entry. Authors' methods: Estimates of nucleated cell counts were drawn from the amplification of reference gene primers. Produced via immunoSEQ multiplex PCR; TCRdb's table is partial and in-frame only. That table furnishes V, J and clone size, whereas the DNA furnished D and trimming. The sample records approximately 250,000 clones, about 83% being singletons. This record comes from a study of blood T cell repertoires in COVID-19. Overall study context: Spain, Italy and the United States supplied samples that represented acute and convalescent COVID-19. The cDNA or gDNA used as material had been derived from T cells, B-cell-depleted T cells, or PBMCs.

V lost 5 bases to trimming and J lost 10 bases; unmatched junction nucleotides: 11. CDR1 is SGHRS and CDR2 is YFSETQ in the germline V gene. This CDR3 spans 13 amino acids. The clonotype was recovered from a man between 45 and 60 years old with acute or convalescent COVID-19. This chain joins TRBV5-1 and TRBJ1-1; 7 nucleotides agree with TRBD1. The sequenced sample consisted of peripheral blood. CDR3 in DNA: TGCGCCAGCAGTAGTGACAGGGCTTCGATAGCTTTCTTT. Translation gives CASSSDRASIAFF.